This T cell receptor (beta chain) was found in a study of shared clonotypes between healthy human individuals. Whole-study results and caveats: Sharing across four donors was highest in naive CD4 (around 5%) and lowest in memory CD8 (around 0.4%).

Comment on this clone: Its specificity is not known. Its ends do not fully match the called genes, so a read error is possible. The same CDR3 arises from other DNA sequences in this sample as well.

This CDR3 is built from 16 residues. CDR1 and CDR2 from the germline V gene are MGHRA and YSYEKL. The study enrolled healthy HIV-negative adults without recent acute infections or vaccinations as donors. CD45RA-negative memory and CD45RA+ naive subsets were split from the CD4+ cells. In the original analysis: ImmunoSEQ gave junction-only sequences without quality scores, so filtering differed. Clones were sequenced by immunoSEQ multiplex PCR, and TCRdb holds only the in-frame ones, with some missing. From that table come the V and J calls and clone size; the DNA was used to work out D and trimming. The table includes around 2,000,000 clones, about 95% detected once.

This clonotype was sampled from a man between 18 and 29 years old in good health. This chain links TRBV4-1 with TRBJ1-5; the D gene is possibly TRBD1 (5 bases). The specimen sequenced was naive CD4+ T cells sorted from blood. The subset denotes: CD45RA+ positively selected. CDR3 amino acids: CASSQGGWGSNQPQHF. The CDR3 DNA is TGCGCCAGCAGCCAGGGGGGATGGGGTAGCAATCAGCCTCAGCATTTT.